Reported below is one T cell receptor beta chain. What it binds is unknown. This record belongs to a study of cytomegalovirus exposure and HLA in healthy donors. On the study more broadly: The 130 or so validation repertoires and the roughly 670 first-cohort repertoires shared a platform, a later analysis reported. The study's findings and limits: Under in vitro conditions, a few CMV-associated chains were confirmed as specific for CMV antigens. Both high specificity and high sensitivity reportedly marked the classifier's diagnosis of cytomegalovirus status.

The donors were part of the validation cohort, which consisted of roughly 120 subjects and was separate from the first cohort of several hundred subjects. Clones were sequenced by immunoSEQ multiplex PCR, and TCRdb holds only the in-frame ones, with some missing. The sample lists about 280,000 clones, approximately 90% occurring once. This CDR3 contains 13 residues. Germline assignment: CDR1 SGHRS and CDR2 YFSETQ. With 6 bases removed from V and 3 bases from J, the gap between germline ends came to 11 bases. This sequence originates from a woman aged 18-30 years in good health and CMV-seronegative. Input material: PBMCs. V is TRBV5-1 and J is TRBJ2-3; D possibly corresponds to TRBD2 (5 bases). CDR3 sequence reads: CASTGESTDTQYF. The CDR3 coding sequence is TGCGCCAGCACCGGGGAGAGTACAGATACGCAGTATTTT.